The subject of this entry is one T cell receptor beta chain. What it binds is unknown. The sample comes from a study of blood T cells in healthy people across ages. Study-wide findings and caveats: A greater number of naive CD4+ cells and higher diversity distinguished long-lived donors from aged donors.

A sample-barcoded 5' primer and a J-beta primer mix were used in a second PCR of about 7 to 12 cycles. All cDNA molecules were each tagged by a template-switch adaptor with 12 random nucleotides. One entry per CDR3 protein results from TCRdb running MiXCR on the 5' RACE reads. Of approximately 850,000 distinct CDR3 sequences listed, roughly 60% were seen once; the top ten hold approximately 21%. With 1 base removed from V and 13 bases from J, the gap between germline ends came to 10 bases. Germline CDR1 and CDR2: SNHLY and FYNNEI. There are 11 residues in the CDR3. The sequence came from a man aged 25-40 years in good health. This chain joins TRBV2 and TRBJ2-5; a possible D gene is TRBD1 (5 bases). Sequenced sample: blood. The CDR3 bases are TGTGCCAGCAGTGAAGTTCAGGGTCCGTACTTC. It specifies CASSEVQGPYF.